This entry lists 5 T cell receptor beta chains sequenced from one sample in a study of blood T cell repertoires in COVID-19. Only in-frame clones appear in the TCRdb table, and some are missing; sequencing was by immunoSEQ multiplex PCR. This table has tens of thousands of clones, about 80% appearing once. The sample comprised peripheral blood. The origin of the receptors is an older woman with acute or convalescent COVID-19.

This clone was detected only once. Distinct nucleotide sequences in the sample also encode this CDR3. The chain has TRBV3-1 (or the pseudogene TRBV3-2) and TRBJ2-3; the match to TRBD2 covers 11 bases. CDR3 length equals 15 residues. Germline V CDR1 and CDR2: LGHDT, YNNKEL (reference sequence). V dropped 2 bases and J dropped 4; count of bases not matched to a gene: 2. CDR3 loop: CASSQTSGGSDTQYF. CDR3 bases: TGTGCCAGCAGCCAAACTAGCGGGGGCTCAGATACGCAGTATTTT.

V is TRBV7-9 and J is TRBJ2-1; 12 bases match TRBD2. Per germline, CDR1 SEHNR and CDR2 FQNEAQ (reference sequence). The trim removed 1 base at V and 11 bases at J, leaving 6 bases unmatched. This CDR3 region has 15 residues. CDR3 sequence: CASSLGSSGGAKQFF. The CDR3 DNA sequence: TGTGCCAGCAGCTTAGGGTCTAGCGGGGGGGCCAAGCAGTTCTTC.

This chain links TRBV5-1 with TRBJ1-2; 7 positions agree with TRBD1. With 3 bases clipped from V and 3 bases from J, the junction kept 14 bases outside the gene matches. From germline, CDR1 is SGHRS and CDR2 YFSETQ. The CDR3 is 17 residues long. The chain's CDR3 is CASSSPWTGPTDYGYTF. The CDR3 nucleotides read TGCGCCAGCAGCTCGCCTTGGACAGGCCCAACGGACTATGGCTACACCTTC.

This chain joins TRBV19 and TRBJ1-3; D is ambiguous. Trimming shortened V by 5 bases and J by 4 bases, and 3 bases separated the two germline ends. Germline V gives CDR1 LNHDA, CDR2 SQIVND (reference sequence). The CDR3 contains 11 residues. CDR3: CASSLGNTIYF. The CDR3 DNA reads TGTGCCAGTAGTTTAGGAAACACCATATATTTT.

The chain is built from TRBV7-9 and TRBJ1-1, with TRBD1 identical over 7 bases. Trimming at V came to 5 bases and at J to 10 bases, leaving 10 bases not matched to a gene. The CDR3 has 13 residues. Germline V gene data show CDR1 as SEHNR and CDR2 as FQNEAQ (reference sequence). The CDR3 protein is CASSLGQAGRAFF. The DNA for the CDR3 is TGTGCCAGCAGCCTTGGACAGGCGGGCCGAGCTTTCTTT. Full variable domain (rest looked up from reference TRBV7-9 and TRBJ1-1): DTGVSQNPRHKITKRGQNVTFRCDPISEHNRLYWYRQTLGQGPEFLTYFQNEAQLEKSRLLSDRFSAERPKGSFSTLEIQRTEQGDSAMYLCASSLGQAGRAFFGQGTRLTVV.